This T cell receptor beta chain stems from a study of CD8 T cells in Susac syndrome. Notes on the study in general: The study's TCR sequencing and HLA analysis drew on a certain number of individuals. That number was acknowledged as relatively small.

A quantity of about 0.5 to 1 ug RNA underwent reverse transcription using random hexamers. The TCR beta CDR3 was amplified by immunoSEQ multiplex PCR across 54 Vbeta, 13 Jbeta. Each CDR3 protein gets one entry after TCRdb re-called the immunoSEQ multiplex PCR reads with MiXCR. The repertoire consists of around 130,000 distinct CDR3 sequences, with about 94% occurring once and the leading ten covering around 0.12%. The sequenced target, TCR beta, came from blood CD8+ and CD4+ T cells. The multiple sclerosis controls were treatment-naive patients affected by stable or active relapsing-remitting disease. A word on this clonotype: Its antigen remains unknown.

The source is a human donor with multiple sclerosis. Sequenced sample: CD4+ T cells from PBMCs.

The CDR3 is CASSVVSGPNTGELFF. CDR3 nucleotides: TGTGCCAGCAGCGTAGTATCGGGTCCGAACACCGGGGAGCTGTTTTTT. This rearrangement joins TRBV9 to TRBJ2-2; D remains ambiguous. Germline values: CDR1 SGDLS, CDR2 YYNGEE. Deletions cut 0 bases from V and 0 bases from J, with 9 bases between. CDR3 length: 16 residues.